Shown below are 29 T cell receptor beta chains from a single sample sequenced in a study of cytomegalovirus exposure and HLA in healthy donors. The PCR had 60 Vbeta and 13 Jbeta primers. Sequencing was performed with immunoSEQ multiplex PCR; in TCRdb, only in-frame clones are kept and a portion is missing. This repertoire includes about 200,000 clones. The sequenced material came from PBMCs. These receptor sequences come from a boy between 10 and 17 years old in good health and CMV-seronegative.

J is TRBJ1-5 and V is TRBV27; a weak D match, TRBD1 (5 bases). This CDR3 comprises 17 residues. The ends were cut back, 6 bases at V and 0 bases at J, with 18 bases in the middle. The germline gives CDR1 MNHEY, CDR2 SMNVEV (reference sequence). CDR3 in DNA: TGTGCCAGCAGCATTACCGGGACTCTACATAGCAATCAGCCCCAGCATTTT. It specifies CASSITGTLHSNQPQHF.

Remarks on this clone: The sample holds other DNA sequences that translate to the same CDR3. The CDR3 loop reads CASSYSQGSGNTIYF. DNA of the CDR3: TGTGCCAGCAGTTACTCACAGGGATCAGGAAACACCATATATTTT. The chain joins TRBV6-5 to TRBJ1-3, with D tentatively TRBD1 (6 bases). This CDR3 has 15 residues. Looked up from germline, CDR1 is MNHEY and CDR2 is SVGAGI. Trimming took off 0 bases at V and 4 bases at J, with 10 bases between the two ends.

J is TRBJ2-3 and V is TRBV4-1; TRBD2 matches at 13 bases. Germline V gene data show CDR1 as MGHRA and CDR2 as YSYEKL. The J segment lost 5 bases and the V segment lost 8 bases, leaving 4 bases of the junction unmatched. This CDR3 is 14 amino acids long. CDR3 in amino acids: CASGTSGALDTQYF. In nucleotides, the CDR3 is TGCGCCAGCGGGACTAGCGGGGCCCTAGATACGCAGTATTTT.

The gene calls are TRBV18 and TRBJ1-2, with TRBD1 identical over 10 bases. CDR3 length equals 18 residues. Germline CDR1 is KGHSH and CDR2 is LQKENI. The J segment lost 0 bases and the V segment lost 6 bases, leaving 13 bases of the junction unmatched. CDR3 bases: TGTGCCAGCTCCCCCACCGTCGGACAGGGGGTGGCTAACTATGGCTACACCTTC. As protein: CASSPTVGQGVANYGYTF.

The rearrangement joins TRBV27 to TRBJ1-5; D gene ambiguous. Trimming took off 3 bases at V and 0 bases at J, with 6 bases between the two ends. The germline gives CDR1 MNHEY, CDR2 SMNVEV (reference sequence). This CDR3 contains 14 residues. CDR3 residues: CASSFRDSNQPQHF. The DNA for the CDR3 is TGTGCCAGCAGTTTTCGGGATAGCAATCAGCCCCAGCATTTT.

This sequence joins TRBV7-9 and TRBJ2-2, with TRBD2 identical over 12 bases. Trimming removed 5 bases from V and 4 bases from J; junction bases left unmatched: 5. The germline gives CDR1 SEHNR, CDR2 FQNEAQ (reference sequence). CDR3 length: 16 amino acids. CDR3 DNA: TGTGCCAGCAGCCTAGGACTAGCGGGGCCCACCGGGGAGCTGTTTTTT. Protein sequence: CASSLGLAGPTGELFF.

CDR3 region: CAWSVKYRMDYKNIQYF. DNA for the CDR3: TGTGCCTGGAGTGTAAAGTACAGGATGGATTACAAAAACATTCAGTACTTC. The chain recombines TRBV30 with TRBJ2-4; possible D gene TRBD1, 5 bases. CDR1 and CDR2 (germline): GTSNPN, SVGIG (reference sequence). Deletions cut 0 bases from V and 3 bases from J, with 18 bases between. CDR3 length equals 17 residues.

The chain employs TRBV9 and TRBJ1-1; D not resolved. CDR1 is SGDLS and CDR2 is YYNGEE in the germline V gene. The V gene lost 3 bases and the J gene lost 1 base, with 7 bases spanning the gap. The CDR3 has 13 residues. CDR3 residues: CASSGAANTEAFF. For the CDR3, the DNA is TGTGCCAGCAGCGGGGCAGCGAACACTGAAGCTTTCTTT.

In DNA form, the CDR3 reads TGTGCCAGCAGTGGGGGACTAGTTGCTTATAATGAGCAGTTCTTC. This codes for CASSGGLVAYNEQFF. The chain carries TRBV28 and TRBJ2-1, with 8 positions matching TRBD2. The CDR3 extends over 15 amino acids. Trimming took 5 bases from V and 7 from J; bases not matched to a gene: 10. CDR1 is MDHEN and CDR2 is SYDVKM in the germline V gene.

This chain connects TRBV9 to TRBJ1-2; no firm D call. V dropped 4 bases and J dropped 4 bases, with 11 bases sitting between them. CDR1 is SGDLS and CDR2 is YYNGEE in the germline V gene. CDR3 length: 13 residues. CDR3 loop: CASSPTAGYGYTF. The CDR3 DNA follows: TGTGCCAGCAGCCCCACAGCAGGCTATGGCTACACCTTC.

The gene calls are TRBV19 and TRBJ2-1, with 12 nucleotides matching TRBD2. The germline V gene has CDR1 LNHDA and CDR2 SQIVND (reference sequence). V shed 4 bases and J 8 bases; nucleotides not matched to a gene: 3. The CDR3 sequence is 14 residues long. CDR3 sequence (DNA): TGTGCCAGTAGTACTAGCGGGGGGGCCGATGAGCAGTTCTTC. It translates to CASSTSGGADEQFF.

The rearrangement links TRBV7-9 to TRBJ2-7; D remains unclear. V was trimmed by 2 bases and J by 0 bases, leaving 8 bases between them. This CDR3 region has 14 residues. Per the germline V gene, CDR1 is SEHNR and CDR2 is FQNEAQ (reference sequence). In DNA, the CDR3 is TGTGCCAGCAGCTTAATGTCCGGCTCCTACGAGCAGTACTTC. Its translation is CASSLMSGSYEQYF.

V gene TRBV11-2 combines with J gene TRBJ1-1; the match to TRBD1 covers 8 bases. This CDR3 is 15 amino acids long. Germline V lookup: CDR1 SGHAT, CDR2 FQNNGV. V lost 5 bases and J lost 7; bases outside the gene matches: 12. The CDR3 DNA is TGTGCCAGCAGCCCGAGGACAGGGTCTGGTGATGAAGCTTTCTTT. The encoded protein is CASSPRTGSGDEAFF.

The rearrangement uses TRBV30 and TRBJ2-5; 9 positions agree with TRBD2. The CDR3 consists of 14 residues. Germline assignment: CDR1 GTSNPN and CDR2 SVGIG (reference sequence). Germline trimming cut 2 bases from V and 6 bases from J; bases unmatched to any gene: 7. The CDR3 sequence is CAWSLGGGAKTQYF. The CDR3 nucleotides are TGTGCCTGGAGTCTTGGCGGGGGGGCGAAGACCCAGTACTTC.

The chain joins TRBV2 to TRBJ2-5, with 16 bases aligning to TRBD2. V trimming: 6 bases; J trimming: 5 bases; junction bases outside the gene matches: 18. From germline, CDR1 is SNHLY and CDR2 FYNNEI. This CDR3 contains 20 residues. The CDR3 bases are TGTGCCAGCAGCGACCCCGGGACTAGCGGGGGGGCCATGGGGGAGGAGACCCAGTACTTC. It is translated as CASSDPGTSGGAMGEETQYF.

The chain couples TRBV19 to TRBJ1-5; no clear D. The germline V and J ends were trimmed by 9 bases and 4 bases, with 13 bases remaining between them. The CDR3 covers 13 residues. CDR1 and CDR2 from the germline V gene are LNHDA and SQIVND (reference sequence). Here the CDR3 reads CASRGLMNQPQHF. In DNA, the CDR3 is TGTGCCAGCAGAGGACTGATGAATCAGCCCCAGCATTTT.

The rearrangement links TRBV5-1 to TRBJ1-5; no clear D. V was cut by 4 bases and J by 3 bases, with 8 bases left in between. Per germline, CDR1 SGHRS and CDR2 YFSETQ. CDR3 length equals 13 residues. The CDR3 sequence is CASSIGLNQPQHF. The CDR3 DNA sequence: TGCGCCAGCAGCATTGGACTCAATCAGCCCCAGCATTTT.

J is TRBJ1-3 and V is TRBV5-1; TRBD1 might be the D (5 bases). Trimming took 1 base from V and 6 from J, leaving 11 bases between them. The CDR3 has 14 residues. Germline CDR1 SGHRS, CDR2 YFSETQ. The CDR3 sequence: CASSLREDKNTIYF. In nucleotides, the CDR3 is TGCGCCAGCAGCTTGCGGGAGGACAAAAACACCATATATTTT.

V is TRBV28 and J is TRBJ1-2, with D possibly TRBD1 on 5 matching bases. The CDR3 loop spans 15 amino acids. V gave up 6 bases and J gave up 2 bases, with 16 bases separating them. Looked up from germline, CDR1 is MDHEN and CDR2 is SYDVKM. In DNA form, the CDR3 reads TGTGCCAGCAGCCACGCAAGGGGCCCAAACTATGGCTACACCTTC. Protein: CASSHARGPNYGYTF.

The V call is TRBV10-3, the J call TRBJ2-7; D gene unclear. The CDR3 runs to 13 residues. Germline values: CDR1 ENHRY, CDR2 SYGVKD. The V gene lost 2 bases and the J gene lost 2 bases, with 7 bases spanning the gap. The CDR3 sequence: CAISEHKPYEQYF. The CDR3 bases are TGTGCCATCAGTGAGCACAAACCCTACGAGCAGTACTTC.

The J gene is TRBJ1-4, the V gene TRBV2, with D possibly being TRBD1 (6 bases). The CDR3 spans 11 residues. V shed 7 bases and J shed 10 bases, with 10 bases lying between them. CDR1 and CDR2 from the germline V gene are SNHLY and FYNNEI. CDR3 amino acids: CASMTTGKLFF. The CDR3 DNA follows: TGTGCCAGCATGACGACAGGAAAACTGTTTTTT.

The chain couples TRBV28 to TRBJ1-2; D is possibly TRBD1 (6 bases). There are 14 residues in the CDR3. The germline V gene has CDR1 MDHEN and CDR2 SYDVKM. V was shortened by 6 bases and J by 6 bases, with 17 bases between the two germline ends. The CDR3 region is CASSGQILRDGYTF. The DNA for the CDR3 is TGTGCCAGCAGCGGACAGATTTTGAGAGATGGCTACACCTTC.

The chain employs TRBV5-8 and TRBJ2-3, with D possibly matching TRBD1 (6 bases). Trimming left V 0 bases short and J 3 bases short, with 8 bases between. Germline CDR1 is SGHTS and CDR2 is YDEGEE. The CDR3 is made up of 14 amino acids. CDR3 sequence (DNA): TGTGCCAGCAGCTTGGCGAGGGGGACAGATACGCAGTATTTT. Its translation: CASSLARGTDTQYF.

About this clone itself: At one end the junction does not follow the germline gene, possibly because of a read error. The CDR3 nucleotides read TGTGCCAGCAGCTCGTTGACTAGCGGGGAAGCACGTCAACTCTTC. Translation: CASSSLTSGEARQLF. The chain carries TRBV7-9 and TRBJ2-1, with TRBD2 identical over 11 bases. Germline V gene sequence: CDR1 SEHNR, CDR2 FQNEAQ (reference sequence). CDR3 size: 15 residues.

The chain combines TRBV6-6 with TRBJ2-7; 8 bases fit TRBD1. V shed 6 bases and J 3 bases; nucleotides not matched to a gene: 7. The length of the CDR3 is 14 residues. Germline assignment: CDR1 MNHNY and CDR2 SVGAGI (reference sequence). CDR3 protein: CASSPLGQGYEQYF. CDR3 nucleotides: TGTGCCAGCAGCCCCCTAGGACAGGGCTACGAGCAGTACTTC.

The chain combines TRBV7-2 with TRBJ2-3; tentative D call: TRBD2 (6 bases). This CDR3 comprises 15 residues. Trimming left V 7 bases short and J 0 bases short, with 14 bases between. Germline lookup yields CDR1 SGHTA and CDR2 FQGNSA. The CDR3 is CASKFAGKSTDTQYF. The CDR3 DNA reads TGTGCCAGCAAGTTCGCGGGGAAGAGCACAGATACGCAGTATTTT.

The CDR3 sequence: CASTSADGELFF. DNA of the CDR3: TGCGCCAGCACCTCGGCGGACGGGGAGCTGTTTTTT. V and J are TRBV5-1 and TRBJ2-2; D ambiguous. The CDR3 runs 12 residues. Germline lookup yields CDR1 SGHRS and CDR2 YFSETQ. The germline V and J ends were trimmed by 6 bases and 7 bases, with 10 bases remaining between them.

This sequence joins TRBV6-5 and TRBJ1-2; 8 positions agree with TRBD1. Per germline, CDR1 MNHEY and CDR2 SVGAGI. CDR3 length: 16 amino acids. V lost 4 bases, J lost 3 bases, and 10 bases stayed unmatched. The CDR3 spells CASSSTAGTGYYGYTF. DNA of the CDR3: TGTGCCAGCAGTTCCACGGCGGGGACAGGCTACTATGGCTACACCTTC.

The chain recombines TRBV29-1 with TRBJ2-1; TRBD2 agrees at 9 bases. The V gene's germline CDR1 is SQVTM and CDR2 ANQGSEA. V dropped 6 bases and J dropped 7; count of bases not matched to a gene: 10. The CDR3 is made up of 14 amino acids. CDR3 region: CSVLAGAMGNEQFF. CDR3 coding DNA: TGCAGCGTCTTAGCGGGGGCCATGGGGAATGAGCAGTTCTTC.